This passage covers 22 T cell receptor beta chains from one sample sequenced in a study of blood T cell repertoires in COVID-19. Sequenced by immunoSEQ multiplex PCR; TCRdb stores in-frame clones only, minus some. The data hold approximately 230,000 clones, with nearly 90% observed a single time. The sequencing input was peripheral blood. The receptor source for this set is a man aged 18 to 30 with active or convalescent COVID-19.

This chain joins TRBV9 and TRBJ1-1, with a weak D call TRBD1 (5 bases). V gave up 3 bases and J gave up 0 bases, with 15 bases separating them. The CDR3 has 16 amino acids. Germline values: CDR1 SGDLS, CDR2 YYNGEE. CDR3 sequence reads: CASSDGNRQLNTEAFF. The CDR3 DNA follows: TGTGCCAGCAGCGATGGGAACCGACAGCTGAACACTGAAGCTTTCTTT.

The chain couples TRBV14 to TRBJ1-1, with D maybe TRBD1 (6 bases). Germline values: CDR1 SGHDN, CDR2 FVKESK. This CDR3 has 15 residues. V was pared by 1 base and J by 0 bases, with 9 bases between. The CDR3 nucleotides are TGTGCCAGCAGCCAAGTTAGACAGGTGAACACTGAAGCTTTCTTT. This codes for CASSQVRQVNTEAFF.

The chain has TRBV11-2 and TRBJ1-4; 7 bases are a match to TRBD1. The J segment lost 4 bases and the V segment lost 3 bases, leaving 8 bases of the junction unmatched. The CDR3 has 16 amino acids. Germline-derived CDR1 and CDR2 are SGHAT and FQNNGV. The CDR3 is CASSFGRQGSNEKLFF. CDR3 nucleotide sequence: TGTGCCAGCAGCTTCGGCCGACAGGGCAGTAATGAAAAACTGTTTTTT.

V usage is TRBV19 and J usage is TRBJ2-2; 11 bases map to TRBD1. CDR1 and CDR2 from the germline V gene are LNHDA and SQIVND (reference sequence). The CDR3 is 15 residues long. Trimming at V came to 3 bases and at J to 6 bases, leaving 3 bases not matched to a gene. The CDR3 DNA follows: TGTGCCAGTAGTATGGACAGGGGGCTCCCCGGGGAGCTGTTTTTT. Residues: CASSMDRGLPGELFF. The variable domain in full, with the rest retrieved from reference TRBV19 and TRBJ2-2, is DGGITQSPKYLFRKEGQNVTLSCEQNLNHDAMYWYRQDPGQGLRLIYYSQIVNDFQKGDIAEGYSVSREKKESFPLTVTSAQKNPTAFYLCASSMDRGLPGELFFGEGSRLTVL.

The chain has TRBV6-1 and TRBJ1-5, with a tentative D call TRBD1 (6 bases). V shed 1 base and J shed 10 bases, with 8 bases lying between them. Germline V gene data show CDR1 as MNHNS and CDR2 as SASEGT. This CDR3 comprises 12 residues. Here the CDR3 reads CASSEDRAPQHF. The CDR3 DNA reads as TGTGCCAGCAGTGAAGACAGGGCCCCCCAGCATTTT.

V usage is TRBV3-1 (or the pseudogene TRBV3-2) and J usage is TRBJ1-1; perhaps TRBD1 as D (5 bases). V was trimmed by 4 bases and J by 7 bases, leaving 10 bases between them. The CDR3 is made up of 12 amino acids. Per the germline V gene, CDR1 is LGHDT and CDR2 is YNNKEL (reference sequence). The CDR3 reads CASSRRGGEAFF. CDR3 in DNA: TGTGCCAGCAGCCGAAGGGGCGGTGAAGCTTTCTTT.

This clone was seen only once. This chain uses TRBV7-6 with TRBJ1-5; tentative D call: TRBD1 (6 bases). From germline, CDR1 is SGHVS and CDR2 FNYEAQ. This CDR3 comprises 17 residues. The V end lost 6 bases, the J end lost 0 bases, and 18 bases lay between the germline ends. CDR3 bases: TGTGCCAGCAGTCGGGCCGGGGGGCCTTATAGCAATCAGCCCCAGCATTTT. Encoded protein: CASSRAGGPYSNQPQHF.

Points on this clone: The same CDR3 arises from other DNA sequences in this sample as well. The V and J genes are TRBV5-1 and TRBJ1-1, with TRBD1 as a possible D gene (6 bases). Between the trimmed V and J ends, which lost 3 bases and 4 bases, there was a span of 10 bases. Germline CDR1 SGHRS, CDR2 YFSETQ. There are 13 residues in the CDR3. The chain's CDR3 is CASSSGAGTEAFF. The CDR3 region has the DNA TGCGCCAGCAGCTCAGGGGCAGGCACTGAAGCTTTCTTT.

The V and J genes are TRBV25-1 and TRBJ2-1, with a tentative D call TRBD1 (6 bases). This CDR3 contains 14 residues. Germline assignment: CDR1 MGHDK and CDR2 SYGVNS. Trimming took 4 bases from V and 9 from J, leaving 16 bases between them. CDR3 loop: CASSASLNRVEQFF. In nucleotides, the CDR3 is TGTGCCAGCAGTGCATCTCTCAACAGGGTTGAGCAGTTCTTC. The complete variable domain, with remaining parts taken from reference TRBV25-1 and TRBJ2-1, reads EADIYQTPRYLVIGTGKKITLECSQTMGHDKMYWYQQDPGMELHLIHYSYGVNSTEKGDLSSESTVSRIRTEHFPLTLESARPSHTSQYLCASSASLNRVEQFFGPGTRLTVL.

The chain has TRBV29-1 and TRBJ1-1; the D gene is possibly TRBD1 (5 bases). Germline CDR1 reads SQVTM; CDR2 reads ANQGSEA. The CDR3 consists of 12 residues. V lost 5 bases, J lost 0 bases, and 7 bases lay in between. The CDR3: CSVSGMNTEAFF. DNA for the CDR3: TGCAGCGTTTCAGGGATGAACACTGAAGCTTTCTTT.

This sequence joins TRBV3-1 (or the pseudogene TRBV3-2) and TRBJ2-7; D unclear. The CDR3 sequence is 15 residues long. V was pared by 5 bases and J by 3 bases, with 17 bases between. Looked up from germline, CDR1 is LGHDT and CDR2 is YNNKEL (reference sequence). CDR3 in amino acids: CASSSTLTNNYEQYF. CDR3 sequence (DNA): TGTGCCAGCAGCTCGACACTCACCAACAACTACGAGCAGTACTTC.

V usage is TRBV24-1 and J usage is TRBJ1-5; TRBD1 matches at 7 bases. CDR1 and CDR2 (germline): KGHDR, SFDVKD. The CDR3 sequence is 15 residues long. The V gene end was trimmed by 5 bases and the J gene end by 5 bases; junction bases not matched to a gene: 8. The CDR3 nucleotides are TGTGCCACCAGTGGGACAGGCGGGTCGGATCAGCCCCAGCATTTT. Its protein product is CATSGTGGSDQPQHF.

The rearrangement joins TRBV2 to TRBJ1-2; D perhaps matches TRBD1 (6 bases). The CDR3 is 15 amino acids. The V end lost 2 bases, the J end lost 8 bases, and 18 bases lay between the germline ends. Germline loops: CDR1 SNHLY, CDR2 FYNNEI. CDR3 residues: CASSETKGGQGGYTF. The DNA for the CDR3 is TGTGCCAGCAGTGAAACGAAGGGGGGGCAGGGAGGCTACACCTTC.

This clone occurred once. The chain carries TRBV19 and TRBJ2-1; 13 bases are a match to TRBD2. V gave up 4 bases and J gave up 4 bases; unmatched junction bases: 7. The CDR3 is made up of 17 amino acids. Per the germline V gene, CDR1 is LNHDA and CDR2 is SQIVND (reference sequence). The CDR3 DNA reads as TGTGCCAGTAGTACCATTCGGACTAGCGGGAGTTACAATGAGCAGTTCTTC. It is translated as CASSTIRTSGSYNEQFF.

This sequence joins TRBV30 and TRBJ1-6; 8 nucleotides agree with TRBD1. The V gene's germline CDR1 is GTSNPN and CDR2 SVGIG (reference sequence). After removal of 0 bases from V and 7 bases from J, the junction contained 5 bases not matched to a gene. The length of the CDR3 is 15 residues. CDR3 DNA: TGTGCCTGGAGTGTACCTGCAGGGGGCAATTCACCCCTCCACTTT. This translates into CAWSVPAGGNSPLHF.

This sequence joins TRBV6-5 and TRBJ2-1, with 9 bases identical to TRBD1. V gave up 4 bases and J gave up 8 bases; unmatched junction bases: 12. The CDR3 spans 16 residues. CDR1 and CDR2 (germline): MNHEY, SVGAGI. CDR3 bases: TGTGCCAGCAGTTCCGCGCCGGGACAGGGTTCTGATGAGCAGTTCTTC. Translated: CASSSAPGQGSDEQFF.

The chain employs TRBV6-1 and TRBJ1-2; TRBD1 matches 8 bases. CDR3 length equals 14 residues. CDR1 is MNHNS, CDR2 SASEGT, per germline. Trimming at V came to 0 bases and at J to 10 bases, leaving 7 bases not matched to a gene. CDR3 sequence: CASSEAQGARTYTF. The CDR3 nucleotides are TGTGCCAGCAGTGAAGCGCAGGGGGCACGGACCTACACCTTC.

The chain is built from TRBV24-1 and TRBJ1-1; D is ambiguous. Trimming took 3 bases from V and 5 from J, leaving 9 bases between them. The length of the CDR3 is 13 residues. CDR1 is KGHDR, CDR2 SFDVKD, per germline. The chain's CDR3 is CATSDPVKTEAFF. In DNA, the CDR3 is TGTGCCACCAGTGATCCAGTAAAGACTGAAGCTTTCTTT.

The CDR3 reads CASSLGRATNTEAFF. The CDR3 DNA follows: TGTGCCAGCAGCTTAGGCAGGGCGACGAACACTGAAGCTTTCTTT. The gene calls are TRBV7-2 and TRBJ1-1, with a weak D call TRBD1 (5 bases). From germline, CDR1 is SGHTA and CDR2 FQGNSA. V lost 1 base, J lost 1 base, and 10 bases lay in between. The CDR3 consists of 15 residues. Full variable domain (rest looked up from reference TRBV7-2 and TRBJ1-1): GAGVSQSPSNKVTEKGKDVELRCDPISGHTALYWYRQSLGQGLEFLIYFQGNSAPDKSGLPSDRFSAERTGGSVSTLTIQRTQQEDSAVYLCASSLGRATNTEAFFGQGTRLTVV.

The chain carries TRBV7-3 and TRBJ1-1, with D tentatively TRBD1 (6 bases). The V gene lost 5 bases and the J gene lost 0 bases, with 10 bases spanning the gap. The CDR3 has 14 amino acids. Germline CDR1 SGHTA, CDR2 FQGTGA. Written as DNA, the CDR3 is TGTGCCAGCAGCAACGGACAGCTGAACACTGAAGCTTTCTTT. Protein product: CASSNGQLNTEAFF.

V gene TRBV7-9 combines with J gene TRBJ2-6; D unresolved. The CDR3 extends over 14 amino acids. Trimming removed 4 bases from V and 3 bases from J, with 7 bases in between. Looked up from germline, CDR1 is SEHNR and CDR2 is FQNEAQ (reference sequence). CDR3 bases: TGTGCCAGCAGCTCTCCCGGTGGGGCCAACGTCCTGACTTTC. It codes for CASSSPGGANVLTF.

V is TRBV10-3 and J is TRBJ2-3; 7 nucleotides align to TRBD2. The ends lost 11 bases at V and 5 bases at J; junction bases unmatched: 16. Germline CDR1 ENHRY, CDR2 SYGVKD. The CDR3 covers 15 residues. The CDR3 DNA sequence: TGTGCCGCAGACGTCGGGGGAGGGCCTGGAGATACGCAGTATTTT. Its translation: CAADVGGGPGDTQYF.